This TCR beta chain was sequenced during a study of shared clonotypes between healthy human individuals. Splitting the CD4+ cells yielded a CD45RA+ naive subset and a CD45RA-negative memory subset. This clone is a singleton in its sample. Its antigen is currently unknown. Study results and limitations: Though the depth was large, rarefaction showed that sorted-subset sequencing was incomplete.

The protocol was immunoSEQ multiplex PCR, while the TCRdb copy is restricted to in-frame clones and leaves out a portion. The sample includes some 2.3 million clones, approximately 93% of them seen just once. With 1 base removed from V and 0 bases from J, the gap between germline ends came to 10 bases. This CDR3 is built from 16 residues. Germline CDR1 SGHTA, CDR2 FQGNSA. The TCR originated in a man younger than 30 in good health. Some clones in this sample may be carry-over from other donors' samples. The V and J genes are TRBV7-2 and TRBJ2-1; D is unresolved. The source material was naive CD4+ T cells from PBMCs. Specified subset: CD45RA+ positively selected. CDR3 region: CASSLDLGSSYNEQFF. In DNA form, the CDR3 reads TGTGCCAGCAGCTTAGACCTGGGTTCCTCCTACAATGAGCAGTTCTTC.